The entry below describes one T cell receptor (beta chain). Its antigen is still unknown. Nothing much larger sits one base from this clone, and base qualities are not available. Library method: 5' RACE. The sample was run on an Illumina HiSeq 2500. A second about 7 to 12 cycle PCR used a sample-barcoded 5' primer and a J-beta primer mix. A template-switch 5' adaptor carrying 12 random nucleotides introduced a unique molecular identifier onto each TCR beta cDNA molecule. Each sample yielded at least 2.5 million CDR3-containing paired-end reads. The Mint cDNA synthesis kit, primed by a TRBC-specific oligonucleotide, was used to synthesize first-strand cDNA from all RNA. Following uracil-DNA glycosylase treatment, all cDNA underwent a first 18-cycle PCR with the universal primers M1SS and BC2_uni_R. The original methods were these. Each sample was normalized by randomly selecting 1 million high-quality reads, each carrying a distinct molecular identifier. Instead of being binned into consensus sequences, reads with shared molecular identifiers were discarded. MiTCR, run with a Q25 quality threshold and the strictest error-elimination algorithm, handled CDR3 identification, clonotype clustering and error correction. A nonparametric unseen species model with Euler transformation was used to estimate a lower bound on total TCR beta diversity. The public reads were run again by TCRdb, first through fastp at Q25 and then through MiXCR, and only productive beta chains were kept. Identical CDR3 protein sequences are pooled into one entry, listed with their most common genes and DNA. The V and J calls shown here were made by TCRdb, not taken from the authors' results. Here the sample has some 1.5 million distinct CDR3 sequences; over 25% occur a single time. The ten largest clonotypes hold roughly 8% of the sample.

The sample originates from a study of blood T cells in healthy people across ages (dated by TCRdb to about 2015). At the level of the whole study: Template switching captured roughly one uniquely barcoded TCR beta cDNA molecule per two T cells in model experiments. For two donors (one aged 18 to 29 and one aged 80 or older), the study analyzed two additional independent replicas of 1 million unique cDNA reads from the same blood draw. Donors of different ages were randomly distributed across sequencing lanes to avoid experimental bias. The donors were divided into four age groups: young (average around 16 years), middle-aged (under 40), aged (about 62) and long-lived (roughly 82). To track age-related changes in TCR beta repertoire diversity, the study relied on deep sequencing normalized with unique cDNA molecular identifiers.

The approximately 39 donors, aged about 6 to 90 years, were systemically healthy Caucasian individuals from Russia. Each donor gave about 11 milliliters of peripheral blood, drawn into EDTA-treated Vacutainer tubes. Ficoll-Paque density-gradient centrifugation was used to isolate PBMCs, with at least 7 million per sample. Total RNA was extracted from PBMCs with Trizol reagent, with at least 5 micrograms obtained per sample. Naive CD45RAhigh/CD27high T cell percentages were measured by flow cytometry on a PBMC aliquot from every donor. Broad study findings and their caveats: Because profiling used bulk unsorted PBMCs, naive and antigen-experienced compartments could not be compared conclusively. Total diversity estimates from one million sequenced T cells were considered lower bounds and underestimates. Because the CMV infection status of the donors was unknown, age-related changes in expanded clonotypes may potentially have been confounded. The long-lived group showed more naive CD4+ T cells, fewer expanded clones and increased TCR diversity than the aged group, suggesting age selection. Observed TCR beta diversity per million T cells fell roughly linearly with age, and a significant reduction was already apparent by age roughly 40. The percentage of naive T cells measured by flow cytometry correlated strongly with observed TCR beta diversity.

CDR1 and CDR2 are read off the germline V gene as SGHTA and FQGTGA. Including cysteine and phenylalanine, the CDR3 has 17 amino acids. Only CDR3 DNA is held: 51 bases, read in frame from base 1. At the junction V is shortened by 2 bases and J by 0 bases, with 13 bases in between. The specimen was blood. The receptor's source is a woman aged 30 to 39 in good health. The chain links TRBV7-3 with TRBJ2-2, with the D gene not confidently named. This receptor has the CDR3 CASSLGRSFANTGELFF. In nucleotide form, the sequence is TGTGCCAGCAGCTTAGGACGCAGCTTCGCGAACACCGGGGAGCTGTTTTTT.